A single T cell receptor beta chain is shown here with its context. No antigen is known for it. No much larger clone is present one base from it, and per-base qualities are unavailable. V ends up 2 bases short and J 7 bases short, with an unmatched junction base count of 4. Via the germline V gene (reference sequence), CDR1 is MNHNY and CDR2 SVGAGI. Spanning cysteine to phenylalanine, the CDR3 consists of 15 amino acids. Only CDR3 DNA remains: 45 bases, in frame from the first base. This sample was included in a study of blood T cell repertoires in COVID-19 (dated by TCRdb to about 2020). About the full investigation: Samples from collaborators originated in the United States, Italy and Spain and spanned both the acute and convalescent phases of COVID-19. The repertoires were made available in a free public database intended to serve as a resource for research on the immune response to SARS-CoV-2. The material from the prospective study consisted of cDNA or gDNA derived from T cells, B-cell-depleted T cells, or PBMCs. HLA class I and class II types, where available, came from metadata supplied by the sample provider rather than from assay-based typing. Nearly every sample came with metadata listing a de-identified subject ID, COVID-19 status, age in years and sex. Deeply sampled blood TCRbeta repertoires from subjects exposed to, actively infected with, or recovered from COVID-19 were included in the dataset. The samples were drawn from two sources: the first 160 participants of the ongoing ImmuneRACE study, and 1,000 to 1,500 subjects contributed by 6 global collaborators. Overall results and qualifications from the work: Clinical and demographic metadata were provided uncurated, with the amount varying by source and participant.

TCRbeta CDR3 regions were amplified from genomic DNA using the immunoSEQ Assay, a bias-controlled multiplex PCR. Processing in the source paper ran as follows. Within the assay, amplification of reference gene primers was used to estimate how many nucleated cells each sample contained. To quantify the absolute abundance of each unique TCRbeta CDR3 rearrangement, sequence reads were collapsed and filtered. Productive Simpson clonality was computed per sample as the square root of Simpson's diversity index over productive rearrangements. What TCRdb holds here is the immuneACCESS table cut down to in-frame rearrangements. Part of the clones is not present; checked against another copy, under half of the missing clones reflect an unresolved V gene, and the others are unexplained. D and trimming come from the DNA, and the V and J calls and clone size come from that table. The sample yields some 350,000 clones; about nine tenths were counted once. The ten largest make up 6% to 8% of the sample.

At one collaborating source in Seattle, patients were enrolled during active infection and were followed longitudinally through the course of disease. Collaborating institutions collected whole blood in K2EDTA tubes following their own protocols. For TCRbeta analysis, collaborators shipped samples as frozen whole blood, isolated PBMCs, or DNA extracted from either of those sample types. This TCR was recovered from a woman in her seventies with COVID-19, enrolled during active disease. The sample taken for sequencing was peripheral blood. The rearranged chain carries TRBV6-6 and TRBJ1-4, and 10 bases in between align with TRBD1. The nucleotides are TGTGCCAGCAGTTACCGACAGGGGGCGTCTGAAAAACTGTTTTTT. This codes for CASSYRQGASEKLFF.